Listed below are T cell receptor beta chains from one sample, sequenced in a study of T cell changes during pregnancy in multiple sclerosis. TCRdb keeps only in-frame clones here, not all; method: immunoSEQ multiplex PCR. Here the sample spans tens of thousands of clones, around nine tenths being singletons. This specimen was peripheral blood, taken before pregnancy. The source is a female donor with multiple sclerosis, enrolled in a pregnancy study. CDR3s include the opening cysteine and the closing phenylalanine or tryptophan. The D gene is left open where the match is weak. Some rows mark clone size as missing; the rest say once, few, many or name a class of expanded clone.

d_call	v_call	clone_size	j_call	cdr3_nt	cdr3_aa
NA	TRBV11-2	NA	TRBJ1-1	TGTGCCAGCAGCACCGGGACATATGGTGAAGCTTTCTTT	CASSTGTYGEAFF
NA	TRBV27	NA	TRBJ1-1	TGTGCCTCCCGGGGTTTGAACACTGAAGCTTTCTTT	CASRGLNTEAFF
NA	TRBV19	NA	TRBJ1-2	TGTGCCAGTAGTGCGACAAGGATAGGGGAAGGTGGCTACACCTTC	CASSATRIGEGGYTF
TRBD1	TRBV27	NA	TRBJ2-7	TGTGCCAGCCGAAGGGGGCTGTCGTCCTACGAGCAGTACTTC	CASRRGLSSYEQYF
TRBD1	TRBV27	NA	TRBJ1-2	TGTGCCAGCAGTTTGACAGGGAGTTCTGGCTACACCTTC	CASSLTGSSGYTF
NA	TRBV7-2	NA	TRBJ1-6	TGTGCCAGCAGCACGCAGGGGCCAGGCTCCTATAATTCACCCCTCCACTTT	CASSTQGPGSYNSPLHF
NA	TRBV7-2	NA	TRBJ2-2	TGTGCCAGCAGCTCCGACAGCGGGGAGCTGTTTTTT	CASSSDSGELFF
NA	TRBV5-1	NA	TRBJ2-1	TGCGCCAGCAGCTTGGCCGCGGGTACGTACAATGAGCAGTTCTTC	CASSLAAGTYNEQFF
TRBD2	TRBV19	NA	TRBJ2-3	TGTGCCAGTAGTATAGAGAAGGGTGGACTAGCGGGGAGCACAGATACGCAGTATTTT	CASSIEKGGLAGSTDTQYF
TRBD1	TRBV5-8	NA	TRBJ1-1	TGTGCCAGCAGCTTATGGACAGGGGTCAAACTAACGAACACTGAAGCTTTCTTT	CASSLWTGVKLTNTEAFF
TRBD2	TRBV25-1	NA	TRBJ2-5	TGTGCCAGCAGTGAATCTAGCGGGGGGGCCATACAGACCCAGTACTTC	CASSESSGGAIQTQYF
TRBD2	TRBV27	NA	TRBJ2-3	TGTGCCAGCAGCAAAAAGGGTGGGACTAGCGGGAGGGCCGACGATACGCAGTATTTT	CASSKKGGTSGRADDTQYF
NA	TRBV9	NA	TRBJ1-1	TGTGCCAGCAGCGTAAGTCGGAGACTCATGAACACTGAAGCTTTCTTT	CASSVSRRLMNTEAFF
NA	TRBV2	NA	TRBJ2-5	TGTGCCAGCAGTGGAAGCAACAGCCAAGAGACCCAGTACTTC	CASSGSNSQETQYF
NA	TRBV25-1	NA	TRBJ1-1	TGTGCCAGCAGTGAAGGGAGCCCGTTGAACACTGAAGCTTTCTTT	CASSEGSPLNTEAFF
NA	TRBV28	NA	TRBJ2-1	TGTGCCAGCAGTTTATCGACTAAGCGGACTACCTACAATGAGCAGTTCTTC	CASSLSTKRTTYNEQFF
NA	TRBV4-3	NA	TRBJ1-5	TGCGCCAGCAGCCAGGAGCCTTATGGGGGGGAGCCCCAGCATTTT	CASSQEPYGGEPQHF
NA	TRBV30	NA	TRBJ2-1	TGTGCCTGGACGAGTCTGACGGGTAATGAGCAGTTCTTC	CAWTSLTGNEQFF
NA	TRBV6-1	NA	TRBJ2-2	TGTGCCAGCAGTACGCAGGGCATCGCGGGGGAGCTGTTTTTT	CASSTQGIAGELFF
NA	TRBV11-3	NA	TRBJ2-1	TGTGCCAGCAGCCCACCGGGAGACCTACAGTACAATGAGCAGTTCTTC	CASSPPGDLQYNEQFF
NA	TRBV6-6	NA	TRBJ1-5	TGTGCCAGCACCGACGGGAACAGTAATAGCAATCAGCCCCAGCATTTT	CASTDGNSNSNQPQHF
TRBD1	TRBV19	few	TRBJ1-2	TGTGCCAGTAGTCCGGACAGGGCATACTATGGCTACACCTTC	CASSPDRAYYGYTF
NA	TRBV2	NA	TRBJ1-2	TGTGCCAGCAGTACTGGTCCCGCTTATGGCTACACCTTC	CASSTGPAYGYTF
TRBD2	TRBV5-1	NA	TRBJ2-1	TGCGCCAGCAGCTTGGCCTCGACTAGCGGGAGTAATGAGCAGTTCTTC	CASSLASTSGSNEQFF
TRBD1	TRBV18	NA	TRBJ1-3	TGTGCCAGCTCACCGGGACAGTCAGGAAACACCATATATTTT	CASSPGQSGNTIYF
TRBD1	TRBV27	few	TRBJ1-2	TGTGCCAGCAGTTTAACCCCGGACAGGAGGTATGGCTACACCTTC	CASSLTPDRRYGYTF